This TCR beta chain came from a study of CD8+CD57+ T cells in acquired aplastic anemia. Turning to the study itself: Mean yield of DNA from sorted CD4+ and CD8+ cells was 3 to 3.5 ug. Roughly 10.8 million reads were obtained on average for healthy donor CD4+ cells. The study, taken as a whole, reports: Roughly 27 sequences, all CD8+ CDR3, were shared between patients and controls. Significant differences in CD8+ Simpson's diversity were not observed between patients and controls.

The CDR3 loop spans 17 amino acids. Germline V gene sequence: CDR1 SGHDN, CDR2 FVKESK. Losses at the gene ends were 5 bases for V and 3 bases for J; bases not matched to a gene: 3. This clonotype was counted many times. Antigen specificity is unknown. Profiles of TCR beta VDJ and CDR3 were generated from a genomic DNA template. TCRdb analysed the reads with MiXCR anew, one entry per CDR3 protein. The data hold around 170,000 distinct CDR3 sequences, with approximately 60% observed a single time. Sequencing was performed on sorted CD4+, CD8+, or CD8+CD57+ T cells (not recorded which) from PBMCs. The sequence was obtained from a human donor in good health. The V and J genes are TRBV14 and TRBJ2-6; 14 bases agree with TRBD2. CDR3 DNA sequence: TGTGCCAGCAGCGGACTAGCGGGAGGTCTTGGGGCCAACGTCCTGACTTTC. It yields the protein CASSGLAGGLGANVLTF.